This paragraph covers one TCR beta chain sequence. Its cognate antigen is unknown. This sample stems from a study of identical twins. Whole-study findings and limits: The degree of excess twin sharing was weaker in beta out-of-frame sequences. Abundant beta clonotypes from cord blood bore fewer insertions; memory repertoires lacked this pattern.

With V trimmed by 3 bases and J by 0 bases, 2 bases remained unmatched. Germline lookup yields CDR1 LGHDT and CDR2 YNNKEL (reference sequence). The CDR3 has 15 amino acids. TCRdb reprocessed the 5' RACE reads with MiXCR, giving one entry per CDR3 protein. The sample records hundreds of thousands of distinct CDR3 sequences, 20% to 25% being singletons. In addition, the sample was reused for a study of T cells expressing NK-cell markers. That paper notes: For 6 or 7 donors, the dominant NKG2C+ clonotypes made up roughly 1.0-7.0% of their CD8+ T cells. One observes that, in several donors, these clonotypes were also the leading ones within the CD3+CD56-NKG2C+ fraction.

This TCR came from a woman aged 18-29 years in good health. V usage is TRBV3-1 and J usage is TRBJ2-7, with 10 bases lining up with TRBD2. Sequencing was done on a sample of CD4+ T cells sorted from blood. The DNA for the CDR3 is TGTGCCAGCAGCCATAGACTAGCGGGCTCCTACGAGCAGTACTTC. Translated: CASSHRLAGSYEQYF.